One sample yielded the 7 T cell receptor beta chains listed below, sequenced in a study of Graves' ophthalmopathy and Graves' hyperthyroidism. Researchers took RNA transcripts and amplified TCR beta CDR3 regions from them. The workflow started with a first-round RT-PCR run with HTBI primers and then moved on to a second-round multiplex PCR. Each CDR3 protein gets one entry after TCRdb re-called the multiplex PCR reads with MiXCR. Among around 1,000,000 distinct CDR3 sequences listed, about two fifths were seen once. The sequenced sample consisted of peripheral blood or thyroid tissue (not recorded which). All receptors come from an adult man with Graves' hyperthyroidism.

As concerns this clonotype: A much larger clone differs by one base, so this may be a read error. The chain couples TRBV7-9 to TRBJ2-5; D unresolved. V was shortened by 4 bases and J by 2 bases, with 11 bases between the two germline ends. The CDR3 runs 14 residues. Looked up from germline, CDR1 is SEHNR and CDR2 is FQNEAQ (reference sequence). This CDR3 is CASSSGEYQETQYF. Written as DNA, the CDR3 is TGTGCCAGCAGCTCCGGAGAGTATCAAGAGACCCAGTACTTC.

This clonotype was picked up a small number of times. The V gene is TRBV29-1, the J gene TRBJ2-7; weak D call: TRBD1 (5 bases). This CDR3 is built from 17 residues. Trimming left V 5 bases short and J 0 bases short, with 23 bases between. Looked up from germline, CDR1 is SQVTM and CDR2 is ANQGSEA. CDR3 sequence: CSVFLGLGQKNSYEQYF. The CDR3 DNA reads TGCAGCGTTTTCCTTGGTTTAGGACAAAAAAACTCCTACGAGCAGTACTTC.

A few counts support this clonotype. The chain recombines TRBV2 with TRBJ1-5; D ambiguous. V dropped 5 bases and J dropped 5 bases, with 10 bases sitting between them. Germline values: CDR1 SNHLY, CDR2 FYNNEI. The CDR3 is 13 residues long. CDR3 amino acids: CASSIWVDQPQHF. CDR3 DNA: TGTGCCAGCAGTATTTGGGTCGATCAGCCCCAGCATTTT.

This clonotype was seen repeatedly, ten times or more. This chain uses TRBV5-1 with TRBJ1-1; maybe TRBD1 (5 bases). The CDR3 runs 17 residues. Trimming shortened V by 0 bases and J by 4 bases, and 19 bases separated the two germline ends. Germline CDR1 and CDR2: SGHRS and YFSETQ. The CDR3 coding sequence is TGCGCCAGCAGCTTGGCCGAGGGAGTCGGGCAGGGCACTGAAGCTTTCTTT. Amino acids: CASSLAEGVGQGTEAFF.

The chain uses TRBV10-3 and TRBJ2-5; 11 nucleotides agree with TRBD2. The J call may not be correct, given that the DNA end is closer to TRBJ2-1. Germline CDR1 ENHRY, CDR2 SYGVKD. The CDR3 is 17 residues long. CDR3 in DNA: TGTGCCATCAGTGAGCCCATACTAGCGGGGGTCAACAATGAGCAGTTCTTC. This translates into CAISEPILAGVNNEQFF.

This clonotype showed up many times. CDR3 sequence (DNA): TGCAGTGCTAGAGGGGCGGTCAATTTCTTT. It codes for CSARGAVNFF. J is TRBJ1-1 and V is TRBV20-1; D remains unclear. Germline-derived CDR1 and CDR2 are DFQATT and SNEGSKA (reference sequence). There are 10 residues in the CDR3. Trimming took off 1 base at V and 13 bases at J, with 10 bases between the two ends.

The CDR3 here is CATSPRGGTGHYGYTF. The CDR3 DNA reads TGTGCCACCAGCCCCCGAGGCGGGACAGGGCACTATGGCTACACCTTC. The chain uses TRBV15 and TRBJ1-2; TRBD1 agrees at 9 bases. V dropped 5 bases and J dropped 3; count of bases not matched to a gene: 10. This CDR3 has 16 residues. Germline loops: CDR1 LNHNV, CDR2 YYDKDF (reference sequence).